This TCR beta chain was retrieved from a study of T cells in narcolepsy. Notes on the study in general: Autoreactive clonotypes reportedly recurred in blood of same and different patients, not controls.

This clone has only one observation. The antigen is undetermined. The data were produced by immunoSEQ multiplex PCR, yet TCRdb's version contains in-frame clones alone and is incomplete. The sample has about 27,000 clones; about 89% are singletons. The specimen sequenced was CD45RA- memory CD4+ T cells from PBMCs. The TCR sequence derives from a human donor with narcolepsy.

CDR3 in amino acids: CASTYEGGGYTF. The CDR3 nucleotides read TGTGCCAGCACCTATGAGGGCGGTGGCTACACCTTC. V usage is TRBV2 and J usage is TRBJ1-2; no clear D. CDR3 length: 12 amino acids. Trimming removed 7 bases at V and 7 bases at J, with 13 bases between. Germline CDR1 is SNHLY and CDR2 is FYNNEI.